This note documents a single T cell receptor (beta chain) sequence. These data originate in a study of blood T cell repertoires in COVID-19. Some clones are missing from TCRdb's copy, which holds only in-frame ones; the method was immunoSEQ multiplex PCR. Of some 100,000 clones in the sample, about nine tenths were seen once. In germline, CDR1 is SGHAT, CDR2 FQNNGV. After removal of 5 bases from V and 8 bases from J, the junction contained 10 bases not matched to a gene. The CDR3 runs 16 residues. The chain has TRBV11-2 and TRBJ2-1, with 12 bases fitting TRBD2. Sequences were obtained from peripheral blood. The sequence derives from a woman in her sixties or seventies with acute or convalescent COVID-19. Here the CDR3 DNA reads TGTGCCAGCAGCCCCCGACTAGCGGGAGTTGTCGATGAGCAGTTCTTC. Protein product: CASSPRLAGVVDEQFF.